This is a list of T cell receptor beta chains from one sample in a study of cytomegalovirus exposure and HLA in healthy donors. This table comes from immunoSEQ multiplex PCR, and its TCRdb copy is limited to in-frame clones, with some not included. This table holds over 150,000 clones, 87% found once. The sequenced material came from PBMCs. These TCRs come from a girl under two years old in good health and CMV-seronegative. The CDR3 runs from the conserved cysteine through the conserved F or W. Size is omitted from some rows. Given values are once, few, many or a class for expanded clones.

abundance: -
v_gene: TRBV30
j_gene: TRBJ1-1
CDR3aa: CAWNAGARTTEAFF

abundance: -
v_gene: TRBV5-4
j_gene: TRBJ2-6
CDR3aa: CASSLTSGYSGANVLTF

abundance: -
v_gene: TRBV28
j_gene: TRBJ2-7
CDR3aa: CASSFRAGFSTEQYF

abundance: -
v_gene: TRBV6-5
j_gene: TRBJ1-2
CDR3aa: CASSYSAGTVNYGYTF

abundance: -
v_gene: TRBV27
j_gene: TRBJ2-1
CDR3aa: CASSFSVGAVYNEQFF

abundance: once
v_gene: TRBV11-3
j_gene: TRBJ2-7
CDR3aa: CASSFSQGEQYF

abundance: -
v_gene: TRBV7-6
j_gene: TRBJ2-3
CDR3aa: CASSAWTRNTDTQYF

abundance: -
v_gene: TRBV5-4
j_gene: TRBJ1-2
CDR3aa: CASSLAKTGYGYTF

abundance: -
v_gene: TRBV23-1
j_gene: TRBJ1-1
CDR3aa: CASMRDTEAFF

abundance: -
v_gene: TRBV10-3
j_gene: TRBJ1-1
CDR3aa: CAISEDRHGTEAFF

abundance: -
v_gene: TRBV6-5
j_gene: TRBJ2-7
CDR3aa: CASTYRSGGREQYF

abundance: -
v_gene: TRBV27
j_gene: TRBJ2-7
CDR3aa: CASSLSSSGAPYEQYF

abundance: once
v_gene: TRBV5-1
j_gene: TRBJ2-1
CDR3aa: CASSTGAGNEQFF

abundance: -
v_gene: TRBV6-5
j_gene: TRBJ2-7
CDR3aa: CASSYSQSGESYEQYF

abundance: -
v_gene: TRBV6-1
j_gene: TRBJ2-1
CDR3aa: CASSEARLAGARWEQFF

abundance: once
v_gene: TRBV20-1
j_gene: TRBJ1-2
CDR3aa: CSATDGDGYTF

abundance: -
v_gene: TRBV7-3
j_gene: TRBJ2-1
CDR3aa: CASSSGLAGGNEQFF

abundance: -
v_gene: TRBV11-2
j_gene: TRBJ2-3
CDR3aa: CASSLGASGTIDTQYF

abundance: -
v_gene: TRBV5-4
j_gene: TRBJ1-2
CDR3aa: CASSSQGADGYTF

abundance: -
v_gene: TRBV11-1
j_gene: TRBJ1-1
CDR3aa: CASRSSAGEAFF

abundance: -
v_gene: TRBV5-1
j_gene: TRBJ1-1
CDR3aa: CASSWQGTEAFF

abundance: -
v_gene: TRBV11-2
j_gene: TRBJ2-7
CDR3aa: CASSLGRQGGFSYEQYF

abundance: -
v_gene: TRBV7-9
j_gene: TRBJ2-1
CDR3aa: CSSSLEASVSGNEQFF

abundance: -
v_gene: TRBV11-2
j_gene: TRBJ1-2
CDR3aa: CASSSVDRAYGYTF

abundance: -
v_gene: TRBV2
j_gene: TRBJ1-5
CDR3aa: CASNREGNQPQHF

abundance: -
v_gene: TRBV5-1
j_gene: TRBJ1-2
CDR3aa: CASSPRGGAYGYTF

abundance: -
v_gene: TRBV29-1
j_gene: TRBJ1-2
CDR3aa: CSVEGRQGGGGYTF

abundance: -
v_gene: TRBV6-1
j_gene: TRBJ2-1
CDR3aa: CASSDPAGGPYNEQFF

abundance: -
v_gene: TRBV5-4
j_gene: TRBJ2-5
CDR3aa: CASSSGELDQETQYF

abundance: once
v_gene: TRBV12-2
j_gene: TRBJ2-3
CDR3aa: CASRPGLAGGPDTQYF

abundance: -
v_gene: TRBV6-5
j_gene: TRBJ2-5
CDR3aa: CASSYPTGETQYF

abundance: few
v_gene: TRBV30
j_gene: TRBJ1-2
CDR3aa: CAWTSGDYGYTF

abundance: few
v_gene: TRBV29-1
j_gene: TRBJ2-3
CDR3aa: CSGGQGSVDTQYF

abundance: -
v_gene: TRBV27
j_gene: TRBJ2-6
CDR3aa: CASSFGGGISGANVLTF

abundance: -
v_gene: TRBV9
j_gene: TRBJ1-1
CDR3aa: CASSVEVGGDTEAFF

abundance: -
v_gene: TRBV10-3
j_gene: TRBJ2-1
CDR3aa: CAISERGFDNEQFF

abundance: -
v_gene: TRBV6-5
j_gene: -
CDR3aa: CASSYSQGALSYEQYF

abundance: -
v_gene: TRBV6-5
j_gene: TRBJ2-3
CDR3aa: CASSRGLAGTDTQYF

abundance: once
v_gene: TRBV13
j_gene: TRBJ1-2
CDR3aa: CASSSRTGGDGYTF

abundance: -
v_gene: TRBV9
j_gene: TRBJ2-2
CDR3aa: CASSVRGLASGELFF

abundance: -
v_gene: TRBV2
j_gene: TRBJ1-5
CDR3aa: CASSRGQGGNQPQHF

abundance: few
v_gene: TRBV6-5
j_gene: TRBJ1-5
CDR3aa: CASSYSLSDQPQHF

abundance: -
v_gene: TRBV6-5
j_gene: TRBJ2-1
CDR3aa: CASSYIWTGNNNEQFF

abundance: -
v_gene: TRBV9
j_gene: TRBJ2-7
CDR3aa: CASSPSSGTGWVYEQYF